Below are 14 T cell receptor beta chains sequenced from a single sample in a study of graft-versus-host responses after intestinal transplantation. Their target antigens are unknown. Method: immunoSEQ multiplex PCR; TCRdb's copy keeps in-frame clones and lacks some. The sample includes around 120,000 clones, about 95% seen only once; the top ten take around 3.3%. The source was unstimulated CD8+ T cells sorted from spleen or lymph node cells, collected before intestinal transplant. The receptors come from a human donor who received an intestinal transplant.

The rearrangement uses TRBV2 and TRBJ2-2, with TRBD2 matching 7 bases. The CDR3 covers 15 residues. CDR1 SNHLY and CDR2 FYNNEI come from the germline V gene. Trimming cost V 11 bases and J 1 base; bases outside gene matches: 10. The CDR3 sequence: CASLTQRGNTGELFF. CDR3 in DNA: TGTGCCTCCCTTACCCAGCGGGGGAACACCGGGGAGCTGTTTTTT.

On this clone: The same CDR3 can be traced to other DNA sequences in this sample. This CDR3 reads CASSFTYEQYF. The CDR3 region has the DNA TGTGCCAGCAGTTTCACCTACGAGCAGTACTTC. The chain couples TRBV28 to TRBJ2-7, with D uncertain. With 3 bases removed from V and 2 bases from J, the gap between germline ends came to 2 bases. From germline, CDR1 is MDHEN and CDR2 SYDVKM. This CDR3 comprises 11 residues.

The rearrangement joins TRBV15 to TRBJ2-5; tentatively, D is TRBD2 (6 bases). Trimming removed 3 bases at V and 4 bases at J, with 24 bases between. The germline gives CDR1 LNHNV, CDR2 YYDKDF (reference sequence). CDR3 length: 18 residues. In nucleotides, the CDR3 is TGTGCCACCAGCAGTGAGGGGTCTAGCGCTCCCGAGGGAGAGACCCAGTACTTC. Encoded protein: CATSSEGSSAPEGETQYF.

The chain is built from TRBV27 and TRBJ1-5; D gene ambiguous. Per the germline V gene, CDR1 is MNHEY and CDR2 is SMNVEV (reference sequence). Between the trimmed V and J ends, which lost 8 bases and 8 bases, there was a span of 7 bases. This CDR3 region has 10 residues. The CDR3, as DNA: TGTGCCAGCGGCCCGAAGCCCCAGCATTTT. It specifies CASGPKPQHF.

The genes are TRBV5-1 and TRBJ2-3; D unresolved. Germline V gene data show CDR1 as SGHRS and CDR2 as YFSETQ. V was pared by 0 bases and J by 1 base, with 9 bases between. This CDR3 has 15 residues. CDR3 region: CASSLAIVRTDTQYF. The CDR3 region has the DNA TGCGCCAGCAGCTTGGCCATAGTGCGCACAGATACGCAGTATTTT.

The DNA of the CDR3 is TGTGCCACTGATACCCGGACACTCTCCTACGAGCAGTACTTC. This codes for CATDTRTLSYEQYF. The V and J genes are TRBV28 and TRBJ2-7; D possibly corresponds to TRBD1 (5 bases). Germline CDR1 reads MDHEN; CDR2 reads SYDVKM. The V end was cut by 10 bases, the J end by 0 bases, with 16 bases between. This CDR3 has 14 amino acids.

DNA of the CDR3: TGCAGCGTTGACCCGCGGGGGGGGCGATTAACTGAAGCTTTCTTT. It codes for CSVDPRGGRLTEAFF. This sequence joins TRBV29-1 and TRBJ1-1; D is possibly TRBD1 (6 bases). Germline-derived CDR1 and CDR2 are SQVTM and ANQGSEA. This CDR3 has 15 amino acids. V was trimmed by 3 bases and J by 5 bases, leaving 19 bases between them.

The J gene is TRBJ2-5, the V gene TRBV28; no clear D gene. Germline values: CDR1 MDHEN, CDR2 SYDVKM. This CDR3 has 13 residues. With 6 bases removed from V and 2 bases from J, the gap between germline ends came to 10 bases. The CDR3 loop reads CASSALDQETQYF. The DNA of the CDR3 is TGTGCCAGCAGCGCTCTAGATCAAGAGACCCAGTACTTC.

The rearrangement links TRBV6-6 to TRBJ2-7; D remains unclear. V gave up 4 bases and J gave up 2 bases, with 6 bases separating them. This CDR3 is 12 amino acids long. Germline CDR1 is MNHNY and CDR2 is SVGAGI (reference sequence). CDR3 nucleotides: TGTGCCAGCAGTTCTACGGCCTACGAGCAGTACTTC. The encoded protein is CASSSTAYEQYF.

V and J are TRBV2 and TRBJ2-1; weak D call: TRBD1 (6 bases). From germline, CDR1 is SNHLY and CDR2 FYNNEI. Trimming stripped 5 bases from V and 8 bases from J, with 13 bases between. CDR3 size: 13 residues. The DNA for the CDR3 is TGTGCCAGCAGTCCAGGGGAGTTCTATGAGCAGTTCTTC. It encodes CASSPGEFYEQFF.

The chain combines TRBV7-8 with TRBJ1-1; possible D gene TRBD1, 5 bases. The CDR3 is 16 amino acids. The germline V and J ends were trimmed by 0 bases and 3 bases, with 14 bases remaining between them. Looked up from germline, CDR1 is SGHVS and CDR2 is FQNEAQ. CDR3 in amino acids: CASSLAIREVDTEAFF. The CDR3 DNA sequence: TGTGCCAGCAGCTTAGCGATCAGGGAGGTAGACACTGAAGCTTTCTTT.

The chain carries TRBV2 and TRBJ1-1; TRBD1 aligns across 7 bases. Germline CDR1 is SNHLY and CDR2 is FYNNEI. This CDR3 contains 16 residues. With 8 bases clipped from V and 0 bases from J, the junction kept 12 bases outside the gene matches. CDR3 residues: CASDARDSPLNTEAFF. The CDR3 coding sequence is TGTGCCAGCGATGCCCGGGACAGCCCTTTGAACACTGAAGCTTTCTTT.

The rearrangement uses TRBV4-1 and TRBJ1-2; 8 bases agree with TRBD1. This CDR3 comprises 13 residues. Losses at the gene ends were 1 base for V and 6 bases for J; bases not matched to a gene: 1. Germline values: CDR1 MGHRA, CDR2 YSYEKL. CDR3: CASSQAGQDGYTF. The CDR3 region has the DNA TGCGCCAGCAGCCAAGCGGGACAGGATGGCTACACCTTC.

DNA of the CDR3: TGTGCCTTAGCGGGCGGGAGTCTAACAGATACGCAGTATTTT. This sequence encodes CALAGGSLTDTQYF. V gene TRBV30 combines with J gene TRBJ2-3; 7 bases agree with TRBD2. Germline CDR1 is GTSNPN and CDR2 is SVGIG (reference sequence). This CDR3 contains 14 residues. The J segment lost 3 bases and the V segment lost 7 bases, leaving 10 bases of the junction unmatched. Based on the CDR3 plus reference TRBV30 and TRBJ2-3, the full variable domain is SQTIHQWPATLVQPVGSPLSLECTVEGTSNPNLYWYRQAAGRGLQLLFYSVGIGQISSEVPQNLSASRPQDRQFILSSKKLLLSDSGFYLCALAGGSLTDTQYFGPGTRLTVL.